Below, one T cell receptor beta chain is given with its context. The antigen remains unidentified. The study ran the assay at deep level. Generated by immunoSEQ multiplex PCR, the TCRdb table keeps only in-frame clones and is missing some. The sample lists about 550,000 clones; 95% to 96% were seen once. Naive CD8 cells comprised CD45RO-negative, CCR7-positively selected cells, excluding terminally differentiated effector memory CD45RA+ cells. The data derive from a study of shared clonotypes between healthy human individuals. Overall study context: Donors consisted of two women and a few men between 18 and 49. General study points: A reduction in generation probabilities was seen for non-shared clonotypes relative to those shared by all four donors. Larger estimated richness was generally seen in naive subsets than in memory subsets.

Per germline, CDR1 SNHLY and CDR2 FYNNEI. V lost 8 bases to trimming and J lost 7 bases, with 11 bases between them. The CDR3 sequence is 11 residues long. The chain employs TRBV2 and TRBJ1-2; D is ambiguous. This clonotype was obtained from a woman under 40 in good health. What was sequenced was naive CD8+ T cells sorted from blood. The CDR3 protein is CASLGTAGYTF. CDR3 coding DNA: TGTGCCAGCCTCGGCACAGCTGGCTACACCTTC.